This entry concerns a single TCR beta chain. What it binds is not known. The study ran its PCR with 60 Vbeta and 13 Jbeta primers. Profiling relied on immunoSEQ multiplex PCR, and the TCRdb table lists in-frame clones only, not all of them. The sample records some 120,000 clones, roughly 69% being singletons. This entry comes from a study of cytomegalovirus exposure and HLA in healthy donors. General study findings and limits: TCR beta chains associated with HLA were, in a later analysis, more clonally expanded than equally common others.

The V end lost 2 bases, the J end lost 1 base, and 10 bases lay between the germline ends. Germline CDR1 is SEHNR and CDR2 is FQNEAQ (reference sequence). The CDR3 totals 15 residues. The TCR originated in a woman aged 40 to 50 in good health and CMV-seropositive. The chain carries TRBV7-9 and TRBJ2-3, with a tentative D call TRBD2 (5 bases). Sequenced input: PBMCs. For the CDR3, the DNA is TGTGCCAGCAGCTTAAGTTCAGCGGGCACAGATACGCAGTATTTT. Protein: CASSLSSAGTDTQYF.